This TCR beta chain was documented in a study of cytomegalovirus exposure and HLA in healthy donors. Germline CDR1 MGHRA, CDR2 YSYEKL. The CDR3 loop spans 14 amino acids. The V and J ends lost 3 bases and 5 bases respectively, with 13 bases between them. The PCR ran on 60 Vbeta and 13 Jbeta primers. Clones were sequenced by immunoSEQ multiplex PCR, and TCRdb holds only the in-frame ones, with some missing. The profile covers around 78,000 clones, with under 70% appearing a single time and roughly 5.6% taken by the ten largest. The receptor was isolated from a man aged 25-40 years in good health and CMV-seropositive. The rearrangement uses TRBV4-1 and TRBJ1-2; no firm D call. The sequenced sample was PBMCs. Here the CDR3 reads CASSHEGSSYGYTF. The CDR3 DNA follows: TGCGCCAGCAGCCACGAGGGATCCTCTTATGGCTACACCTTC.